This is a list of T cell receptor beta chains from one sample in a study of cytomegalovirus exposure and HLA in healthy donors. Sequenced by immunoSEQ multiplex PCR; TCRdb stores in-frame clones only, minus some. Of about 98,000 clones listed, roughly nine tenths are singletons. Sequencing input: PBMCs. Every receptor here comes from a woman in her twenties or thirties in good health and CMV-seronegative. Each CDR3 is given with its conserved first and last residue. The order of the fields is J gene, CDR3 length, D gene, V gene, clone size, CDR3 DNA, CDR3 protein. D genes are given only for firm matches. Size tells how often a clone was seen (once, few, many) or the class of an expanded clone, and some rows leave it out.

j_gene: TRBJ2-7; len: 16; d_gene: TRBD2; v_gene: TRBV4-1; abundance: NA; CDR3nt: TGCGCCAGCAGCCTTCAGCGGGGACTTCCCTCCTACGAGCAGTACTTC; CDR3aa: CASSLQRGLPSYEQYF
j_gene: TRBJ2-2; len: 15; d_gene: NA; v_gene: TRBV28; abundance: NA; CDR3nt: TGTGCCAGCAGTTTACTAGGGGCGGACACCGGGGAGCTGTTTTTT; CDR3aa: CASSLLGADTGELFF
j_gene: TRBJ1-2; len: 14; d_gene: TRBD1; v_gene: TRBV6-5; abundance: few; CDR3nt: TGTGCCAGCAGTCGTCTAAGGACAGGGAATGGCTACACCTTC; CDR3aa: CASSRLRTGNGYTF
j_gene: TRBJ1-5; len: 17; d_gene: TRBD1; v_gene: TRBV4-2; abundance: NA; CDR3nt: TGTGCCAGCAGCCACACGGGACAGGGGTGGCCCAATCAGCCCCAGCATTTT; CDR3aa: CASSHTGQGWPNQPQHF
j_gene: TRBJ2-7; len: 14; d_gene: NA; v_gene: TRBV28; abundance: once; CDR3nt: TGTGCCAGCAGGCCGGGTTCCAGCTCCTACGAGCAGTACTTC; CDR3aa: CASRPGSSSYEQYF
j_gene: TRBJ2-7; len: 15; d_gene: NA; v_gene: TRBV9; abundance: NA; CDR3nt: TGTGCCAGCAGCGACGGGGTTACCAGCTCCTACGAGCAGTACTTC; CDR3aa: CASSDGVTSSYEQYF
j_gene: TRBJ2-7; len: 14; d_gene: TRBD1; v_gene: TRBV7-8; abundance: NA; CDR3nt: TGTGCCAGCAGCTCCCGGGACAGGGGGAGCGAGCAGTACTTC; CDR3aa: CASSSRDRGSEQYF
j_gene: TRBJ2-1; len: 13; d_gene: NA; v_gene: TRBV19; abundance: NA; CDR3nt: TGTGCCAGTAGTAGGTGGGGAGTCGAAGAGCAGTTCTTC; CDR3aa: CASSRWGVEEQFF
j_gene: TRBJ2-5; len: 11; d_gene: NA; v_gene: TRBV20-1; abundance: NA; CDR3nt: TGCAGTGCTACTCGAGGGGAGACCCAGTACTTC; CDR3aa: CSATRGETQYF
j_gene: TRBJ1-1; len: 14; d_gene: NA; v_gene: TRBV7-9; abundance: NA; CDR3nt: TGTGCCAGCAGCTCCGGGTGGGAGGACACTGAAGCTTTCTTT; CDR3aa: CASSSGWEDTEAFF
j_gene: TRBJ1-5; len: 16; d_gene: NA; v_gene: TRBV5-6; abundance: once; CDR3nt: TGTGCCAGCAGTCATCGGACGGGAATTAGCAATCAGCCCCAGCATTTT; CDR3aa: CASSHRTGISNQPQHF
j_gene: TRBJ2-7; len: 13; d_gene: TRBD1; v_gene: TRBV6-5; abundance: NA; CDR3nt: TGTGCCAGCAGCTCCCGGGACAGCTACGAGCAGTACTTC; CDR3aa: CASSSRDSYEQYF
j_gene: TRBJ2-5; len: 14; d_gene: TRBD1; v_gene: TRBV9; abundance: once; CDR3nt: TGTGCCAGCAGCGTAGGACAGGGGCAAGAGACCCAGTACTTC; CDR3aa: CASSVGQGQETQYF
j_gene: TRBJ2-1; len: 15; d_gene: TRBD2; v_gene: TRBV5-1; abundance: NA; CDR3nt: TGCGCCAGCAGCTTGTTCAGCGGGAACTACAATGAGCAGTTCTTC; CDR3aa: CASSLFSGNYNEQFF
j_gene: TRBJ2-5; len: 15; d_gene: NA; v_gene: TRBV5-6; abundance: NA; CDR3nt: TGTGCCAGCAGAGGTGGACAGTTGAAGCTGGAGACCCAGTACTTC; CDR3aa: CASRGGQLKLETQYF
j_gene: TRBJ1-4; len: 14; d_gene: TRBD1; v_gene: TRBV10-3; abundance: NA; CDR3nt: TGTGCCATCAGTGAAGGGACAGTTTATGAAAAACTGTTTTTT; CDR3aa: CAISEGTVYEKLFF
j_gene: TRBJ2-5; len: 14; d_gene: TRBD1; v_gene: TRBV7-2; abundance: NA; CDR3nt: TGTGCCAGCAGCTTAGCGACAGGGTACGAGACCCAGTACTTC; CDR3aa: CASSLATGYETQYF
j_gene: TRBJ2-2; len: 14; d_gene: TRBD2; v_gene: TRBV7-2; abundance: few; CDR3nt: TGTGCCAGCAAATTAGCGGGAGAAACCGGGGAGCTGTTTTTT; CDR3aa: CASKLAGETGELFF
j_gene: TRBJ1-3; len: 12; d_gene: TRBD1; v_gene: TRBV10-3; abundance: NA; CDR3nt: TGTGCCGCCAGGACAGGGTCTAACACCATATATTTT; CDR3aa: CAARTGSNTIYF
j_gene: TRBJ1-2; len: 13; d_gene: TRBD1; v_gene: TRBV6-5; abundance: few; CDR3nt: TGTGCCAGCGTTGGTCGACAGGGGTCTGGCTACACCTTC; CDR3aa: CASVGRQGSGYTF
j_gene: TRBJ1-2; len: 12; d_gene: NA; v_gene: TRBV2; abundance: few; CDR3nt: TGTGCCCGAACCCCCGGGAACTATGGCTACACCTTC; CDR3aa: CARTPGNYGYTF
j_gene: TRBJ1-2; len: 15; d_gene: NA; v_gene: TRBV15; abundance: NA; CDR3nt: TGTGCCACCAGCCGTTCGGACAGATCTAACTATGGCTACACCTTC; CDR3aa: CATSRSDRSNYGYTF
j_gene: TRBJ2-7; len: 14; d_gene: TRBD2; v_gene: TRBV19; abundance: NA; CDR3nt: TGTGCCAGTAGTAGGACTAGCGGAGCCGTGGAGCAGTACTTC; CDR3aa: CASSRTSGAVEQYF
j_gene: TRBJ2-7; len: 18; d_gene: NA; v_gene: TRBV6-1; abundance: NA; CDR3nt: TGTGCCAGCAGTGGACAACCCCCAGGGGCGGAGGTCTCCTACGAGCAGTACTTC; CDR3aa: CASSGQPPGAEVSYEQYF
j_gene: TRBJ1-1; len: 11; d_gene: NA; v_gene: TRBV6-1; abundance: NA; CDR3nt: TGTGCCAGTTTTCGGGGAACTGAAGCTTTCTTT; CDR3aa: CASFRGTEAFF
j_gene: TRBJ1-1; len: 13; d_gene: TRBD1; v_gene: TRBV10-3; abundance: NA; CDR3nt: TGTGCCGGACAAGGGGGCCTAGGCACTGAAGCTTTCTTT; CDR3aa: CAGQGGLGTEAFF
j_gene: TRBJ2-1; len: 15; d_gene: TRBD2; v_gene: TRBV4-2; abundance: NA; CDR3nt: TGTGCCAGCAGCCAGGCTGCGGAGGGACTAGCGGGAGTGTTCTTC; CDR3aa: CASSQAAEGLAGVFF
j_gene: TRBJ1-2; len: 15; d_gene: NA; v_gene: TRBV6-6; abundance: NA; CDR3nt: TGTGCCAGCAGATTAATCCAGGAATCCAACTATGGCTACACCTTC; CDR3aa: CASRLIQESNYGYTF
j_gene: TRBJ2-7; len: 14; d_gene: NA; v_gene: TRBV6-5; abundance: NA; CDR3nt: TGTGCCAGCAGGGAACAGGGAACGCCGTACGAGCAGTACTTC; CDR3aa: CASREQGTPYEQYF
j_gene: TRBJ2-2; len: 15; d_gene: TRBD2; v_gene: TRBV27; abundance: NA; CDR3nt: TGTGCCAGCCACCAGCAGCGGGGGAACACCGGGGAGCTGTTTTTT; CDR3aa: CASHQQRGNTGELFF
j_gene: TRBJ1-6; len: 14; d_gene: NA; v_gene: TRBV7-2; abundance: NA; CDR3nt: TGTGCCAGCAGCTTTGGCCCCCCGAATTCACCCCTCCACTTT; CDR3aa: CASSFGPPNSPLHF
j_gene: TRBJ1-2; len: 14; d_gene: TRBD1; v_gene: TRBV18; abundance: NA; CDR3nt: TGTGCCAGCTCACCTGGACAGGGAAACTATGGCTACACCTTC; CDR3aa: CASSPGQGNYGYTF
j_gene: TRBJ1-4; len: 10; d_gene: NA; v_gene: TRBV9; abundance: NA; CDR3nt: TGTGTCAGGGCCAATGAAAAACTGTTTTTT; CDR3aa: CVRANEKLFF
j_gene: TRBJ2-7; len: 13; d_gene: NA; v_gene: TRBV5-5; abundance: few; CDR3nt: TGTGCCAGCCAACAGGGTACGACCTACGAGCAGTACTTC; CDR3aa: CASQQGTTYEQYF
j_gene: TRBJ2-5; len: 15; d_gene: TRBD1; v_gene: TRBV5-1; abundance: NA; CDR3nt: TGCGCCAGCAGCTTGGGGGACAGGGGGGCGGAGACCCAGTACTTC; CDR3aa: CASSLGDRGAETQYF
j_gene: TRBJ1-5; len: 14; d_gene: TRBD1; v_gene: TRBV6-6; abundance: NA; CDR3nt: TGTGCCAGCAGCTGGGGACAGGGAGGTCAGCCCCAGCATTTT; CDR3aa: CASSWGQGGQPQHF
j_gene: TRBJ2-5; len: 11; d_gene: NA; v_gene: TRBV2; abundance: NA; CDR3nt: TGTGCCAGTTTTTCCGGGGAGACCCAGTACTTC; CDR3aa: CASFSGETQYF
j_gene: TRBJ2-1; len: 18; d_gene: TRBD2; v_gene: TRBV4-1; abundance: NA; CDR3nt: TGCGCCAGCAGCCAAGATCGGGCCGGGGGACTACCTTACAATGAGCAGTTCTTC; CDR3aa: CASSQDRAGGLPYNEQFF
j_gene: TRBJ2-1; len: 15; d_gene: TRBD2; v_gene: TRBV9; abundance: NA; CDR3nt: TGTGCCAGCAGCGTAGCGGGGGGGTCCTACAATGAGCAGTTCTTC; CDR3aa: CASSVAGGSYNEQFF
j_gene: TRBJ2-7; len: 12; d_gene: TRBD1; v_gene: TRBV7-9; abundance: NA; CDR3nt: TGTGCCAGCAGCCTGACAGGGAGCGAGCAGTACTTC; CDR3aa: CASSLTGSEQYF
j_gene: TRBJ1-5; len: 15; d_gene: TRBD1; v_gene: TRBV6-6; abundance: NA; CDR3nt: TGTGCCAGCAGCCCGGGACAGGGGGCAGAGCAGCCCCAGCATTTT; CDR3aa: CASSPGQGAEQPQHF
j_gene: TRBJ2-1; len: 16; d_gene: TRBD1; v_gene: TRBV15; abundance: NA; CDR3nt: TGTGCCACCAGCAGAAGCTACGACAGGGGAATCGGTGAGCAGTTCTTC; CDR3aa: CATSRSYDRGIGEQFF
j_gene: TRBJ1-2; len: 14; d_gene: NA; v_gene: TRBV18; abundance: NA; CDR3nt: TGTGCCAGCTCACCCTGGCAGGGAAACTATGGCTACACCTTC; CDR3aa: CASSPWQGNYGYTF
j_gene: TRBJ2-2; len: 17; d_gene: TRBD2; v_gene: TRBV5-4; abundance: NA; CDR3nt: TGTGCCAGCTCCGTCGAACTAGCGGGAGCGGGTACCGGGGAGCTGTTTTTT; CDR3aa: CASSVELAGAGTGELFF
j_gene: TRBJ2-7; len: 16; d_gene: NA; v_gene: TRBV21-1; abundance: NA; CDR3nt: TGTGCCAGGACGGCCGGGACAGGGAGGCGGGTAGAGGAGCAGTACTTC; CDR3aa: CARTAGTGRRVEEQYF
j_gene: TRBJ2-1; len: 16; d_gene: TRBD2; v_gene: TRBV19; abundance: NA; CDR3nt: TGTGCCTCATCTCGGCGGGGGGCAGAAGCCTACAATGAGCAGTTCTTC; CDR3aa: CASSRRGAEAYNEQFF
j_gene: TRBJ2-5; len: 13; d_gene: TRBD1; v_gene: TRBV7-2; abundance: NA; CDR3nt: TGTGCCAGCAGCCCCGGACAGGGGGAGACCCAGTACTTC; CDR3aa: CASSPGQGETQYF
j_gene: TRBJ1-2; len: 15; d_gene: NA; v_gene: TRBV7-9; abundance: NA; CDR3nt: TGTGCCAGCAGCTTAACAACCAGGGGATTAAATGGCTACACCTTC; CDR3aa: CASSLTTRGLNGYTF
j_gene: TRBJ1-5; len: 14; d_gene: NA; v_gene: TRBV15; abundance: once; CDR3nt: TGTGCCACCAGCAGAGCCCAGGGGATGGAGCCCCAGCATTTT; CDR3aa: CATSRAQGMEPQHF
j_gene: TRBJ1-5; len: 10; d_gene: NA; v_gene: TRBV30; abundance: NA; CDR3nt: TGTGCCTCACGGGATCAGCCCCAGCATTTT; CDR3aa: CASRDQPQHF
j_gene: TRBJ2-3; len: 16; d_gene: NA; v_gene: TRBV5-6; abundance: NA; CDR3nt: TGTGCCAGCACCCCCATGACAGGAACCCTCACAGATACGCAGTATTTT; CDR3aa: CASTPMTGTLTDTQYF
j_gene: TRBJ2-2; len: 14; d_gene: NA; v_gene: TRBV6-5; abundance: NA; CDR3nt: TGTGCCAGCGCGGGACAGATCCACACCGGGGAGCTGTTTTTT; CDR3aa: CASAGQIHTGELFF
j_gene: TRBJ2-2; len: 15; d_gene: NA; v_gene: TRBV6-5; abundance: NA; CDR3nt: TGTGCCAGCAGTTATGGGGGCAAAAACACCGGGGAGCTGTTTTTT; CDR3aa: CASSYGGKNTGELFF